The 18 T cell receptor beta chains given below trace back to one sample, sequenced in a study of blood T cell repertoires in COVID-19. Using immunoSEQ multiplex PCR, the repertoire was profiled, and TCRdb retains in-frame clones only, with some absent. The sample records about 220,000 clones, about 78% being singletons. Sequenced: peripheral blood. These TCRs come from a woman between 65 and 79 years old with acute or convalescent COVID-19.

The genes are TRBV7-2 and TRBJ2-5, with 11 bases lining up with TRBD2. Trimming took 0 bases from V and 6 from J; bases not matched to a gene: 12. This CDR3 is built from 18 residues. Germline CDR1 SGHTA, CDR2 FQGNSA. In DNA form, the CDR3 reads TGTGCCAGCAGCTTAGCGCGAGGTAGCGGGGGGGCCCTAAAGACCCAGTACTTC. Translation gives CASSLARGSGGALKTQYF.

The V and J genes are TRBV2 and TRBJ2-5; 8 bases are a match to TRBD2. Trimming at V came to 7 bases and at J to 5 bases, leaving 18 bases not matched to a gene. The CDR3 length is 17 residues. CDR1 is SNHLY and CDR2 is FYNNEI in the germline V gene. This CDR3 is CASTPPLAGPRGETQYF. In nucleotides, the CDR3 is TGTGCCAGCACCCCGCCCCTAGCGGGCCCTAGAGGCGAGACCCAGTACTTC.

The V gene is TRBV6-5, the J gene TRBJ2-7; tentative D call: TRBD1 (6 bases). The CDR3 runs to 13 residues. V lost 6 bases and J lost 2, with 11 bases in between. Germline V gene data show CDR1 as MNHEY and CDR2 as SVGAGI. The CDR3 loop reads CASSRTEAYEQYV. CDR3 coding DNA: TGTGCCAGCAGCCGGACAGAGGCCTACGAGCAGTACGTC.

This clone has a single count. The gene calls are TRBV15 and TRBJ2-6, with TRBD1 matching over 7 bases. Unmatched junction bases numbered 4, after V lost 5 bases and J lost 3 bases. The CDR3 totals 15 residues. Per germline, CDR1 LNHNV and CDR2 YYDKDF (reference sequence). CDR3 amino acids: CATSRQGGGANVLTF. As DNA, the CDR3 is TGTGCCACCAGCCGACAGGGTGGTGGGGCCAACGTCCTGACTTTC.

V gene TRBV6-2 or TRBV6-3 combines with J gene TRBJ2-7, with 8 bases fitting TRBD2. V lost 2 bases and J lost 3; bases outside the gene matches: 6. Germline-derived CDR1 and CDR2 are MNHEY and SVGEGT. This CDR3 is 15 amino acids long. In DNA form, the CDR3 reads TGTGCCAGCAGTTACGAAGCGGGGGAACTCTACGAGCAGTACTTC. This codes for CASSYEAGELYEQYF.

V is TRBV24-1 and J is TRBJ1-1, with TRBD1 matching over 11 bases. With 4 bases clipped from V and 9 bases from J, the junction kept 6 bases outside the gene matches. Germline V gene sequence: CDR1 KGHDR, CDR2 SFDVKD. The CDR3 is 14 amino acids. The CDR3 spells CATSEPGQGAKAFF. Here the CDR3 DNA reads TGTGCCACCAGTGAACCAGGACAGGGGGCAAAAGCTTTCTTT.

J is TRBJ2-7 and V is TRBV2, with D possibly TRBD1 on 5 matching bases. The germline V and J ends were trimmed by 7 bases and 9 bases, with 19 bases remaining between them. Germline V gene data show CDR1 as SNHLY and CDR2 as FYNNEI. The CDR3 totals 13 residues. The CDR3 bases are TGTGCCAGCAAAAGGACACCCTCCGAAGGGCAGTACTTC. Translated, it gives CASKRTPSEGQYF. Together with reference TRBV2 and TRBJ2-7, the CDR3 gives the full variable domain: EPEVTQTPSHQVTQMGQEVILRCVPISNHLYFYWYRQILGQKVEFLVSFYNNEISEKSEIFDDQFSVERPDGSNFTLKIRSTKLEDSAMYFCASKRTPSEGQYFGPGTRLTVT.

The CDR3 region is CSALRGSEQFF. CDR3 bases: TGCAGTGCGCTTCGGGGGAGTGAGCAGTTCTTC. The chain recombines TRBV20-1 with TRBJ2-1; possibly TRBD2 for D (6 bases). The V gene lost 6 bases and the J gene lost 9 bases, with 12 bases spanning the gap. The CDR3 loop spans 11 amino acids. Per germline, CDR1 DFQATT and CDR2 SNEGSKA (reference sequence).

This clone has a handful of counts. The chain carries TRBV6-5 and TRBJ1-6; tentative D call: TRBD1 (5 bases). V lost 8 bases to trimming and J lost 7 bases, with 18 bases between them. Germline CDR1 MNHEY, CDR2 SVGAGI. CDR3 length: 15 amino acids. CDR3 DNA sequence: TGTGCCAGCGGCGAGTACAGGTCTCCCAATTCACCCCTCCACTTT. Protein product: CASGEYRSPNSPLHF.

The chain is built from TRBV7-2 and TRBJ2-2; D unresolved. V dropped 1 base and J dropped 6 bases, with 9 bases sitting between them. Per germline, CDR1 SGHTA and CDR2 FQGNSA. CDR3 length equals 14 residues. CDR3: CASSLVIGSGELFF. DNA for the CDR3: TGTGCCAGCAGCTTAGTTATCGGTTCCGGGGAGCTGTTTTTT.

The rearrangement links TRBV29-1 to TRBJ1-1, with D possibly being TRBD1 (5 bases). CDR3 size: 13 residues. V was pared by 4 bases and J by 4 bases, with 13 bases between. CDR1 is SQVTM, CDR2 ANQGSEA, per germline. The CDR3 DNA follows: TGCAGCGTTGTCCTGGGGGGGGTCACTGAAGCTTTCTTT. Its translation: CSVVLGGVTEAFF.

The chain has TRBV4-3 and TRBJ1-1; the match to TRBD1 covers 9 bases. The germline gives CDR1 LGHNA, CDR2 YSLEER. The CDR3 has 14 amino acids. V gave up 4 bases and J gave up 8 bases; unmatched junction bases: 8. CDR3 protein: CASSPQGARVEAFF. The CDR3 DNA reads TGCGCCAGCAGCCCACAGGGGGCGCGAGTAGAAGCTTTCTTT.

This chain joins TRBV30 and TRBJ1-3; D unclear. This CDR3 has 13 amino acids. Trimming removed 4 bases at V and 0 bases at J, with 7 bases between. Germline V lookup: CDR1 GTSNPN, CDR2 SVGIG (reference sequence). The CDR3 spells CAWIPGSGNTIYF. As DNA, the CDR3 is TGTGCCTGGATTCCAGGCTCTGGAAACACCATATATTTT. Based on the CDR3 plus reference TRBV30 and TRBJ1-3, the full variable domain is SQTIHQWPATLVQPVGSPLSLECTVEGTSNPNLYWYRQAAGRGLQLLFYSVGIGQISSEVPQNLSASRPQDRQFILSSKKLLLSDSGFYLCAWIPGSGNTIYFGEGSWLTVV.

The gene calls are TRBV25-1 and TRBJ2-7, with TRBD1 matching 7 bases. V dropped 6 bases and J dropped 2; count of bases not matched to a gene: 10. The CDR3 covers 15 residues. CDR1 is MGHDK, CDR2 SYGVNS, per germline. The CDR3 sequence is CASRLGQPKAYEQYV. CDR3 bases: TGTGCCAGCAGGTTGGGACAGCCGAAGGCCTACGAGCAGTACGTC.

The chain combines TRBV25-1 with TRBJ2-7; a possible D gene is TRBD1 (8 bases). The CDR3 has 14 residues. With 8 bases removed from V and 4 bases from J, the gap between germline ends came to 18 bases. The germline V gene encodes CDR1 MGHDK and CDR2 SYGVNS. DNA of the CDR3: TGTGCCAGCCGGGAGGCCGGGACAGGTTACGAGCAGTACGTC. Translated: CASREAGTGYEQYV.

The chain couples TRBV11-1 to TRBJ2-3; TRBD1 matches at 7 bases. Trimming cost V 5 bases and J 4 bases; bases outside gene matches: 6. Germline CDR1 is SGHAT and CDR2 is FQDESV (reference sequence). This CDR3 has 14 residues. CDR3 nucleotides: TGTGCCAGCAGCCGAAGGGGGCGCCCAGATACGCAGTATTTT. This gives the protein CASSRRGRPDTQYF.

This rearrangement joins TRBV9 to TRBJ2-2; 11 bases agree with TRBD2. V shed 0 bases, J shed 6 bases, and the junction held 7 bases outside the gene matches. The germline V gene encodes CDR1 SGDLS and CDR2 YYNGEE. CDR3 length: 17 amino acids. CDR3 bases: TGTGCCAGCAGCGTAGCTGGTTGGGGACTAGCGGCCGGGGAGCTGTTTTTT. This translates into CASSVAGWGLAAGELFF.

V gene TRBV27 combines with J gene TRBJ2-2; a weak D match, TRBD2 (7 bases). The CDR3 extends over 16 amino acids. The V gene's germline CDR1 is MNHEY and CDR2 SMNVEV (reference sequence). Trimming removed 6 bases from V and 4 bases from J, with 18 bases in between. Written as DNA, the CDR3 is TGTGCCAGCAGGTTCCTTGAAGGGGGGGGCACCGGGGAGCTGTTTTTT. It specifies CASRFLEGGGTGELFF.